These T cell receptor beta chains were read from a single sample in a study of cytomegalovirus exposure and HLA in healthy donors. Sequencing used immunoSEQ multiplex PCR; TCRdb keeps in-frame clones, though not all of them. This table holds 90,000 to 150,000 clones, approximately 87% found once. The sequenced material came from PBMCs. The receptors here all came from a young woman in good health and CMV-seropositive. Each CDR3 is given with its conserved first and last residue. The D gene is left open where the match is weak. Clone size is given for some rows only: seen once, a few or many times, or a class if the clone is expanded.

size: .; V: TRBV11-1; D: .; J: TRBJ2-1; CDR3: CASSLGWGQHNEQFF; DNA: TGTGCCAGCAGCTTAGGGTGGGGGCAGCACAATGAGCAGTTCTTC
size: once; V: TRBV2; D: .; J: TRBJ2-3; CDR3: CASSEAAGYGFSTDTQYF; DNA: TGTGCCAGCAGTGAAGCGGCAGGGTACGGCTTTAGCACAGATACGCAGTATTTT
size: .; V: TRBV7-9; D: .; J: TRBJ2-7; CDR3: CASSYLLGPRGNYEQYF; DNA: TGTGCCAGCAGCTATCTCTTGGGGCCACGTGGCAACTACGAGCAGTACTTC
size: .; V: TRBV11-2; D: .; J: TRBJ1-3; CDR3: CASSSQGNTIYF; DNA: TGTGCCAGCAGCTCTCAGGGAAACACCATATATTTT
size: .; V: TRBV6-1; D: .; J: TRBJ2-1; CDR3: CASILASYNEQFF; DNA: TGTGCCAGCATACTAGCCTCCTACAATGAGCAGTTCTTC
size: .; V: TRBV4-1; D: TRBD1; J: TRBJ2-7; CDR3: CASSHPRDRGAWEQYF; DNA: TGCGCCAGCAGCCATCCTAGGGACAGGGGGGCCTGGGAGCAGTACTTC
size: .; V: TRBV10-3; D: .; J: TRBJ2-7; CDR3: CAISVRGEQYF; DNA: TGTGCCATCAGTGTCAGGGGCGAGCAGTACTTC
size: .; V: TRBV7-2; D: .; J: TRBJ2-2; CDR3: CASSQDFLQNTGELFF; DNA: TGTGCCAGCAGCCAAGACTTTCTTCAGAACACCGGGGAGCTGTTTTTT
size: .; V: TRBV2; D: TRBD2; J: TRBJ2-7; CDR3: CASRTSGLSYEQYF; DNA: TGTGCCAGCAGAACTAGCGGGCTATCCTACGAGCAGTACTTC
size: .; V: TRBV30; D: TRBD2; J: TRBJ2-7; CDR3: CAWSVELAGGPEPYEQYF; DNA: TGTGCCTGGAGTGTAGAACTAGCGGGAGGTCCGGAGCCCTACGAGCAGTACTTC
size: .; V: TRBV7-2; D: TRBD1; J: TRBJ1-1; CDR3: CASSLDRVREAFF; DNA: TGTGCCAGCAGCTTGGACAGGGTTCGTGAAGCTTTCTTT
size: .; V: TRBV7-2; D: TRBD2; J: TRBJ2-3; CDR3: CASSGGLAGGPYTQYF; DNA: TGTGCCAGCAGCGGAGGACTAGCGGGAGGGCCATATACGCAGTATTTT
size: .; V: TRBV5-5; D: .; J: TRBJ1-5; CDR3: CASSRGQSTPNQPQHF; DNA: TGTGCCAGCAGCCGGGGACAAAGCACTCCGAATCAGCCCCAGCATTTT
size: .; V: TRBV19; D: TRBD1; J: TRBJ1-1; CDR3: CATLDRADTEAFF; DNA: TGTGCCACCTTAGACAGGGCTGACACTGAAGCTTTCTTT
size: .; V: TRBV2; D: TRBD1; J: TRBJ1-2; CDR3: CARATTGDNYGYTF; DNA: TGTGCCAGAGCGACGACAGGGGATAACTATGGCTACACCTTC
size: .; V: TRBV4-3; D: .; J: TRBJ2-4; CDR3: CASSQGPPGAGSAKNIQYF; DNA: TGCGCCAGCAGCCAAGGCCCTCCCGGGGCGGGGTCCGCCAAAAACATTCAGTACTTC
size: .; V: TRBV19; D: .; J: TRBJ1-1; CDR3: CASSIGGGWTEAFF; DNA: TGTGCCAGTAGTATTGGTGGGGGCTGGACTGAAGCTTTCTTT
size: many; V: TRBV9; D: .; J: TRBJ1-2; CDR3: CASSAWSYGYTF; DNA: TGTGCCAGCAGCGCCTGGAGCTATGGCTACACCTTC
size: .; V: TRBV19; D: .; J: TRBJ1-1; CDR3: CASRVKDVWWSTEAFF; DNA: TGTGCCAGTAGAGTAAAAGACGTATGGTGGAGCACTGAAGCTTTCTTT
size: .; V: TRBV7-9; D: .; J: TRBJ1-1; CDR3: CASSLDPGGVFTEAFF; DNA: TGTGCCAGCAGCTTAGATCCAGGAGGAGTGTTCACTGAAGCTTTCTTT
size: .; V: TRBV19; D: .; J: TRBJ2-1; CDR3: CASSVQGNYNEQFF; DNA: TGTGCCAGTAGTGTACAGGGTAACTACAATGAGCAGTTCTTC
size: .; V: TRBV19; D: TRBD1; J: TRBJ1-1; CDR3: CASSIGRQGRNTEAFF; DNA: TGTGCCAGTAGTATAGGCCGACAGGGAAGGAACACTGAAGCTTTCTTT